One and the same sample provided the 25 T cell receptor beta chains below, sequenced in a study of blood T cell repertoires in COVID-19. Measured with immunoSEQ multiplex PCR; TCRdb has only the in-frame clones, and not every one. The sample consists of about 210,000 clones, 75% to 90% of them appearing once. Specimen: peripheral blood. These receptors were taken from a woman aged 40 to 55 with acute or convalescent COVID-19.

The chain couples TRBV3-1 (or the pseudogene TRBV3-2) to TRBJ1-2; unclear D gene. The CDR3 runs to 13 residues. V lost 2 bases and J lost 8, with 12 bases in between. In germline, CDR1 is LGHDT, CDR2 YNNKEL (reference sequence). The CDR3 DNA reads as TGTGCCAGCAGCCAATCCCACCGCGGGGGCTACACCTTC. Protein product: CASSQSHRGGYTF.

This clone has more than one count but fewer than ten. This rearrangement joins TRBV5-1 to TRBJ2-1; TRBD1 agrees at 7 bases. Germline CDR1 SGHRS, CDR2 YFSETQ. Unmatched junction bases numbered 6, after V lost 0 bases and J lost 12 bases. This CDR3 has 13 amino acids. In nucleotides, the CDR3 is TGCGCCAGCAGCTTGGGACAGGGTGGCGGGCAGTTCTTC. Residues: CASSLGQGGGQFF.

This chain connects TRBV7-2 to TRBJ1-2, with 7 bases matching TRBD1. This CDR3 spans 13 amino acids. Germline lookup yields CDR1 SGHTA and CDR2 FQGNSA. V lost 5 bases and J lost 2; bases outside the gene matches: 2. CDR3 residues: CASSPGQNYGYTF. CDR3 nucleotides: TGTGCCAGCAGCCCGGGACAGAACTATGGCTACACCTTC.

This rearrangement joins TRBV2 to TRBJ2-7, with D perhaps matching TRBD2 (5 bases). CDR1 is SNHLY and CDR2 is FYNNEI in the germline V gene. Trimming cost V 1 base and J 3 bases, with 16 bases left between them. CDR3 size: 16 residues. This chain's CDR3 is CASSEGTAGYLYEQYV. The CDR3 nucleotides are TGTGCCAGCAGTGAAGGTACTGCGGGCTACCTCTACGAGCAGTACGTC.

The V gene is TRBV5-1, the J gene TRBJ1-1; 8 bases match TRBD1. Trimming took 0 bases from V and 0 from J; bases not matched to a gene: 1. Germline V lookup: CDR1 SGHRS, CDR2 YFSETQ. The CDR3 spans 15 residues. The CDR3 protein is CASSLGQGMNTEAFF. For the CDR3, the DNA is TGCGCCAGCAGCTTGGGACAGGGGATGAACACTGAAGCTTTCTTT.

In DNA form, the CDR3 reads TGTGCCAGTAGCCGGCTGGGGGAGGTACAGCCCCAGCATTTT. Translation: CASSRLGEVQPQHF. The chain combines TRBV19 with TRBJ1-5; D is perhaps TRBD1 (5 bases). CDR3 length: 14 residues. From germline, CDR1 is LNHDA and CDR2 SQIVND (reference sequence). V was trimmed by 6 bases and J by 7 bases, leaving 16 bases between them.

The chain combines TRBV23-1 with TRBJ2-3; D unclear. TRBV23-1 belongs to the ORF category, with a function that is uncertain. V lost 0 bases and J 0 bases, leaving 10 bases between the germline ends. The CDR3 sequence is 16 residues long. CDR3 protein: CASSQSPTLSTDTQYF. Written as DNA, the CDR3 is TGCGCCAGCAGTCAATCGCCGACACTTAGCACAGATACGCAGTATTTT.

With respect to this clone: This sample includes further DNA sequences coding for the same CDR3. The chain joins TRBV27 to TRBJ2-7; D is undetermined. Germline V CDR1 and CDR2: MNHEY, SMNVEV (reference sequence). V lost 3 bases, J lost 5 bases, and 14 bases lay in between. CDR3 length: 14 amino acids. The CDR3 DNA sequence: TGTGCCAGCAGTTTCCCGGATATTGGGCACGAGCAGTACGTC. Protein product: CASSFPDIGHEQYV.

This chain uses TRBV5-1 with TRBJ2-1; a possible D gene is TRBD2 (5 bases). With 4 bases removed from V and 10 bases from J, the gap between germline ends came to 12 bases. The CDR3 length is 12 residues. Germline V gene data show CDR1 as SGHRS and CDR2 as YFSETQ. The CDR3 DNA reads as TGCGCCAGCAGCCCCCCTAGCAGCGAGCAGTTCTTC. Protein sequence: CASSPPSSEQFF.

The chain is built from TRBV6-5 and TRBJ1-2; TRBD1 agrees at 10 bases. This CDR3 spans 13 amino acids. J lost 5 bases, V lost 4 bases, and 1 base had no gene match. Looked up from germline, CDR1 is MNHEY and CDR2 is SVGAGI. CDR3 nucleotides: TGTGCCAGCAGTTGGGACAGGGGATATGGCTACACCTTC. This encodes CASSWDRGYGYTF.

The CDR3 region is CASSPNRGTEAFF. The CDR3 DNA follows: TGTGCCAGCAGTCCTAACCGGGGCACTGAAGCTTTCTTT. V usage is TRBV7-8 and J usage is TRBJ1-1; D not certain. Deletions cut 6 bases from V and 4 bases from J, with 12 bases between. The CDR3 is 13 amino acids. Germline-derived CDR1 and CDR2 are SGHVS and FQNEAQ.

The chain uses TRBV10-2 and TRBJ2-1, with a possible D match to TRBD2 (6 bases). The CDR3 is 15 amino acids. Trimming cost V 0 bases and J 9 bases, with 15 bases left between them. Germline CDR1 and CDR2: WSHSY and SAAADI. The CDR3 protein is CASSESRFNGGEQFF. The DNA for the CDR3 is TGCGCCAGCAGTGAGTCGCGATTCAACGGGGGTGAGCAGTTCTTC.

DNA for the CDR3: TGTGCCAGCAGCAAACGCCGGGACAGTTTACTTGAAGCTTTCTTT. Its translation: CASSKRRDSLLEAFF. The J gene is TRBJ1-1, the V gene TRBV11-1; 7 nucleotides align to TRBD1. The CDR3 has 15 residues. Germline CDR1 is SGHAT and CDR2 is FQDESV (reference sequence). After removal of 5 bases from V and 7 bases from J, the junction contained 13 bases not matched to a gene.

The chain has TRBV7-2 and TRBJ1-2, with a possible D match to TRBD1 (5 bases). This CDR3 contains 16 residues. Trimming took 2 bases from V and 5 from J, leaving 18 bases between them. The V gene's germline CDR1 is SGHTA and CDR2 FQGNSA. The CDR3 DNA reads as TGTGCCAGCAGCTTAAAGATCGGCACAGGCCAATATGGCTACACCTTC. This gives the protein CASSLKIGTGQYGYTF.

This chain joins TRBV27 and TRBJ1-1; D is uncertain. Germline CDR1 MNHEY, CDR2 SMNVEV (reference sequence). CDR3 length: 14 residues. With 3 bases removed from V and 8 bases from J, the gap between germline ends came to 16 bases. For the CDR3, the DNA is TGTGCCAGCAGTTTCTGGCCGCTGACTAAAGAAGCTTTCTTT. Amino acids: CASSFWPLTKEAFF.

The table lists this clone with a count of one. The chain couples TRBV18 to TRBJ1-5, with D tentatively TRBD1 (5 bases). Germline V gene sequence: CDR1 KGHSH, CDR2 LQKENI. The V end lost 2 bases, the J end lost 8 bases, and 13 bases lay between the germline ends. This CDR3 comprises 14 residues. CDR3 in DNA: TGTGCCAGCTCACCAGGGAGGGGCACAGAGCCCCAGCATTTT. Protein sequence: CASSPGRGTEPQHF.

This chain links TRBV4-2 with TRBJ2-1, with 11 nucleotides matching TRBD2. Germline V gene data show CDR1 as LGHNA and CDR2 as YNFKEQ. This CDR3 is 16 amino acids long. With 4 bases clipped from V and 9 bases from J, the junction kept 11 bases outside the gene matches. The CDR3 reads CASSRTGLAGGVEQFF. The CDR3 region has the DNA TGTGCCAGCAGCCGTACGGGGCTAGCGGGGGGCGTTGAGCAGTTCTTC.

The chain joins TRBV5-8 to TRBJ2-6; 8 nucleotides align to TRBD1. Germline V gene sequence: CDR1 SGHTS, CDR2 YDEGEE. V lost 8 bases, J lost 2 bases, and 3 bases stayed unmatched. The CDR3 totals 14 residues. CDR3 DNA sequence: TGTGCCAGGGGGGACAGGACTGGGGCCAACGTCCTGACTTTC. Translating gives CARGDRTGANVLTF.

The CDR3 DNA follows: TGTGCCAGCAGCGTAGCGGGGGGCGCGGATTCGTTCGAGGAAAAACTGTTTTTT. Translated, it gives CASSVAGGADSFEEKLFF. The genes are TRBV9 and TRBJ1-4; possible D gene TRBD1, 6 bases. Trimming took 0 bases from V and 8 from J, leaving 23 bases between them. Germline CDR1 SGDLS, CDR2 YYNGEE. The CDR3 sequence is 18 residues long.

This rearrangement joins TRBV19 to TRBJ1-2, with D unclear. V lost 5 bases and J 6 bases, leaving 16 bases between the germline ends. Germline V CDR1 and CDR2: LNHDA, SQIVND (reference sequence). This CDR3 has 14 amino acids. The CDR3 loop reads CASSGPGGSNGYTF. CDR3 DNA: TGTGCCAGTAGTGGTCCGGGAGGGTCTAATGGCTACACCTTC.

The chain links TRBV6-5 to TRBJ1-6; 7 nucleotides match TRBD1. The CDR3 covers 13 residues. The germline V gene encodes CDR1 MNHEY and CDR2 SVGAGI. The junction had 6 bases not matched to a gene; V was cut back by 7 bases and J by 9 bases. The CDR3, as DNA: TGTGCCAGCACATTAACAGGGGTTTCACCCCTCCACTTT. Its protein is CASTLTGVSPLHF.

The rearrangement joins TRBV18 to TRBJ1-1; 9 nucleotides line up with TRBD1. The germline CDR1 and CDR2 sequences are KGHSH and LQKENI. This CDR3 is 14 amino acids long. J lost 4 bases, V lost 2 bases, and 2 bases had no gene match. The CDR3 nucleotides are TGTGCCAGCTCACCAACACAGGGGGCCACTGAAGCTTTCTTT. Translation: CASSPTQGATEAFF. The variable domain in full, completed from reference TRBV18 and TRBJ1-1, reads NAGVMQNPRHLVRRRGQEARLRCSPMKGHSHVYWYRQLPEEGLKFMVYLQKENIIDESGMPKERFSAEFPKEGPSILRIQQVVRGDSAAYFCASSPTQGATEAFFGQGTRLTVV.

The chain recombines TRBV30 with TRBJ1-5, with 9 bases identical to TRBD1. This CDR3 comprises 13 residues. V lost 7 bases to trimming and J lost 5 bases; unmatched junction nucleotides: 6. CDR1 is GTSNPN and CDR2 is SVGIG in the germline V gene (reference sequence). The CDR3 reads CASSTGGHQPQHF. The CDR3 DNA reads as TGTGCCTCCTCTACAGGGGGCCATCAGCCCCAGCATTTT.

The chain is built from TRBV19 and TRBJ2-5; 9 nucleotides agree with TRBD2. CDR3 length equals 13 residues. The trim removed 9 bases at V and 5 bases at J, leaving 7 bases unmatched. The germline gives CDR1 LNHDA, CDR2 SQIVND (reference sequence). CDR3 loop: CARQGLAVETQYF. The CDR3 coding sequence is TGTGCCAGGCAGGGACTAGCAGTGGAGACCCAGTACTTC.

The gene calls are TRBV9 and TRBJ1-2; a possible D gene is TRBD1 (6 bases). From germline, CDR1 is SGDLS and CDR2 YYNGEE. The CDR3 totals 15 residues. With 2 bases removed from V and 1 base from J, the gap between germline ends came to 12 bases. This CDR3 reads CASSVEQGLNYGYTF. The CDR3 DNA sequence: TGTGCCAGCAGCGTTGAACAGGGCCTTAACTATGGCTACACCTTC.